The source of this TCR beta chain is a study of blood T cell repertoires in COVID-19. Study details: The cDNA or gDNA used as material had been derived from T cells, B-cell-depleted T cells, or PBMCs.

Grouping used clinical history reported by participants in a survey and questionnaire. In Cohort 3, a recovered donor had either two negative PCRs, clearance, or symptom resolution. This table comes from immunoSEQ multiplex PCR, and its TCRdb copy is limited to in-frame clones, with some not included. The sample lists 300,000 to 400,000 clones, roughly 90% occurring once. Germline V lookup: CDR1 MNHNS, CDR2 SASEGT. Trimming cost V 1 base and J 4 bases, with 11 bases left between them. CDR3 size: 15 residues. This sequence originates from a man aged 55 to 70 who had recovered from COVID-19. Input material: PBMCs or T cells enriched from blood (not recorded which). V gene TRBV6-1 combines with J gene TRBJ1-5; D not resolved. CDR3 bases: TGTGCCAGCAGTGAAGGCAGGATTCCTAATCAGCCCCAGCATTTT. As protein: CASSEGRIPNQPQHF.